The source of this T cell receptor beta chain is a study of blood T cell repertoires in COVID-19 (dated by TCRdb to 2018 to 2021). In the study overall: Samples covering the acute and convalescent phases of COVID-19 were provided by collaborators in the United States, Italy and Spain. The prospective study material was composed of cDNA or gDNA derived from T cells, B-cell-depleted T cells, or PBMCs. The dataset comprised deeply sampled blood TCRbeta repertoires from subjects exposed to, actively infected with, or recovered from COVID-19. The repertoires were released in a freely available public database meant as a resource for research on the immune response to SARS-CoV-2. Samples were obtained from the ongoing ImmuneRACE study (first 160 participants) and from roughly 1,300 subjects provided by 6 global collaborators. A de-identified subject ID, COVID-19 status, age in years and sex were almost always included in the sample metadata. Where HLA class I and class II types were available, the types were taken from metadata supplied by the sample provider, not from assay-based typing. The paper's findings and limits, for the study overall: How much clinical and demographic metadata was included differed by source and by participant, and the metadata was provided uncurated.

Each collaborating institution followed its own protocols to collect whole blood in K2EDTA tubes. For TCRbeta analysis, collaborators shipped samples in one of three forms: frozen whole blood, isolated PBMCs, or DNA extracted from either of those sample types. The germline V gene supplies CDR1 MNHEY and CDR2 SVGAGI. There are 13 amino acids in the CDR3, from cysteine to phenylalanine inclusive. The entry retains the CDR3 DNA only, 39 bases that are in frame from base 1. A distance of 13 bases separates the germline ends of V and J, which lose 2 bases and 12 bases respectively. TCRbeta CDR3 regions were amplified from genomic DNA using the immunoSEQ Assay, a bias-controlled multiplex PCR. The authors' pipeline ran thus. Within the assay, amplification of reference gene primers was used to estimate how many nucleated cells each sample contained. To quantify the absolute abundance of each unique TCRbeta CDR3 rearrangement, sequence reads were collapsed and filtered. Productive Simpson clonality was computed per sample as the square root of Simpson's diversity index over productive rearrangements. Sourced from immuneACCESS, this table was stored by TCRdb with only in-frame sequences that have V and J called. A share of the clones is absent; for the studies checked, an unresolved V gene accounts for under half, and the remainder has no known explanation. V and J calls and clone size are copied from that table; D and trimming were computed from the DNA. The sample table holds some 400,000 clones, of which 70% to 85% were seen once. 0.85% to 1.3% of the sample rests with the top ten.

Concerning this clone: There is no known antigen for this receptor. Per-base quality was not reported, and no clone a single base away is much larger than it.

What was sequenced was peripheral blood. The clonotype comes from a human donor with acute or convalescent COVID-19. The donor label of this sample is uncertain. The sequence links TRBV6-5 to TRBJ1-4, and possibly TRBD1, on 6 matching bases. The DNA reads as follows: TGTGCCAGCAGTTACACCACCCGACAGGAACTGTTTTTT. It translates to CASSYTTRQELFF.